The clone carrying this T cell receptor beta chain was picked up many times. V lost 2 bases to trimming and J lost 4 bases, with 8 bases between them. Germline-derived CDR1 and CDR2 are MNHEY and SVGAGI. This CDR3 region has 13 residues. Amplified material comprised TCR beta CDR3 regions derived from RNA transcripts. The library came from an HTBI-primed first-round RT-PCR and a second-round multiplex PCR. Via MiXCR, TCRdb re-called the multiplex PCR reads, giving one row per CDR3 protein. Among more than 45,000 distinct CDR3 sequences listed, 50% were seen once. The sample is drawn from a study of Graves' ophthalmopathy and Graves' hyperthyroidism.

Sequencing was carried out using peripheral blood. This TCR was sampled from an adult man with Graves' ophthalmopathy. J is TRBJ1-2 and V is TRBV6-5; D remains ambiguous. Written as DNA, the CDR3 is TGTGCCAGCAGTTACGGGCAATCCTATGGCTACACCTTC. The encoded protein is CASSYGQSYGYTF.